The entry below describes one TCR beta chain. Its antigen remains unidentified. The sample belongs to a study of radiation and T cells in renal cell carcinoma. The CDR3 is made up of 14 amino acids. J gave up 6 bases and V 6 bases, and 5 bases lay outside the gene matches. Germline CDR1 and CDR2: SGHRS and YFSETQ. Regarding the study as a whole: From baseline, blood top tumor clonotypes peaked at 2 weeks post-radiation.

The time point: blood 4 weeks post-SBRT, at nephrectomy. Treatment of the sample: 15 Gy SBRT to primary tumor, nephrectomy 4 weeks later. The tumor was a clear cell renal cell carcinoma. Profiled with immunoSEQ multiplex PCR; TCRdb holds only in-frame clones, not every one. The sample carries fewer than 200,000 clones, 88% recorded once. This receptor was identified in a woman between 50 and 59 years old with renal cell carcinoma. This sequence joins TRBV5-1 and TRBJ2-2; 10 nucleotides line up with TRBD1. The sample was blood, taken from a patient whose treatment included radiotherapy and nephrectomy. The CDR3 loop reads CASTGTGVAGELFF. The CDR3 DNA reads as TGCGCCAGCACCGGGACAGGGGTGGCCGGGGAGCTGTTTTTT. Full variable domain (outside the CDR3, taken from reference TRBV5-1 and TRBJ2-2): KAGVTQTPRYLIKTRGQQVTLSCSPISGHRSVSWYQQTPGQGLQFLFEYFSETQRNKGNFPGRFSGRQFSNSRSEMNVSTLELGDSALYLCASTGTGVAGELFFGEGSRLTVL.